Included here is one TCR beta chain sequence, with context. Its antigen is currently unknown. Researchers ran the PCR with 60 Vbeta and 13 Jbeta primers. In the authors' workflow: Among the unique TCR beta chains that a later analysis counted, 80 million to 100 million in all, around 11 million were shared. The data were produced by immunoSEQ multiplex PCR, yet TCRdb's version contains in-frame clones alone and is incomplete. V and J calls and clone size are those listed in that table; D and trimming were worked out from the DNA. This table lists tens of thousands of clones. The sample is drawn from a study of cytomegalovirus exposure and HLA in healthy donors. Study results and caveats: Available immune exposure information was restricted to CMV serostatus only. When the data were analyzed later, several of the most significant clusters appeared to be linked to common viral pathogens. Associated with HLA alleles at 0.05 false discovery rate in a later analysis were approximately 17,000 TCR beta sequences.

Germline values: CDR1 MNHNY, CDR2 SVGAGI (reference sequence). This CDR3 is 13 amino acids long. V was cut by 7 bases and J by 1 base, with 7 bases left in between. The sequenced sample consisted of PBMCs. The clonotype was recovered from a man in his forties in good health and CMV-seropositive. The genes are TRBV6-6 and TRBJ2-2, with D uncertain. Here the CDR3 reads CASTVKNTGELFF. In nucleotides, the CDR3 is TGTGCCAGCACGGTGAAGAACACCGGGGAGCTGTTTTTT.